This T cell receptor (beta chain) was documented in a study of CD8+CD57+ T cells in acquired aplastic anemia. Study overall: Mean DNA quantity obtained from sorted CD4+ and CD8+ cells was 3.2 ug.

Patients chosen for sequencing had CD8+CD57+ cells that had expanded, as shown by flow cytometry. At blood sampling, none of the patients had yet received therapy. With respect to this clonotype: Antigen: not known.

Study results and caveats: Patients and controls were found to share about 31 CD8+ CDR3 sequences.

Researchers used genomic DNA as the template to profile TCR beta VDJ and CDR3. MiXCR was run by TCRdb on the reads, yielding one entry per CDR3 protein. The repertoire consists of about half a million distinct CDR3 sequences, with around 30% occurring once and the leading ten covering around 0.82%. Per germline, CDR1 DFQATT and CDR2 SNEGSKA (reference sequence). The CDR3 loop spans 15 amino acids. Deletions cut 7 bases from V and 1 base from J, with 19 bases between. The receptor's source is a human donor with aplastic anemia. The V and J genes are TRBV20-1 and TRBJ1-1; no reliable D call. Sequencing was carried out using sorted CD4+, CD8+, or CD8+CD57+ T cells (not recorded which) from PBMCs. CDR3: CSGSKPRVENTEAFF. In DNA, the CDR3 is TGCAGTGGGTCAAAGCCACGCGTAGAGAACACTGAAGCTTTCTTT.